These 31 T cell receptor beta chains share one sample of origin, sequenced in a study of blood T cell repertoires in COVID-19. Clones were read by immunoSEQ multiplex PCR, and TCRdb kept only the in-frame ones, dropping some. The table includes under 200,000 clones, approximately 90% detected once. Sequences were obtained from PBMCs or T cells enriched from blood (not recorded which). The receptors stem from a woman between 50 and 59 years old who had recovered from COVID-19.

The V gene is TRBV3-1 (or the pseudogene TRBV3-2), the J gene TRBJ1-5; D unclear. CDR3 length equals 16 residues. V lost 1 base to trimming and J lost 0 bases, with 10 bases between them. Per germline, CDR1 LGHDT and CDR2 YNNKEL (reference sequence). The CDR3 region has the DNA TGTGCCAGCAGCCAAGGAGGGAAGGGTAGCAATCAGCCCCAGCATTTT. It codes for CASSQGGKGSNQPQHF.

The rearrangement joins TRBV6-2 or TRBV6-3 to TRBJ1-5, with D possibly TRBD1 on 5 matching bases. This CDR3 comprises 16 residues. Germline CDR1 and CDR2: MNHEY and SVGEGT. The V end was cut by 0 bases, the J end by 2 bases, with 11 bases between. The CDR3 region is CASSYSRGMRNQPQHF. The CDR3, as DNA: TGTGCCAGCAGTTACTCGCGGGGGATGCGCAATCAGCCCCAGCATTTT.

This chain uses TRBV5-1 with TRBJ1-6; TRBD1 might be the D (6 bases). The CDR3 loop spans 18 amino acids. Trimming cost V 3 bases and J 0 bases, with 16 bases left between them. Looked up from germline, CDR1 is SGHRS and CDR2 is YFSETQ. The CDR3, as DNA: TGCGCCAGCAGCTCGACCGGGACATCGAGCTCCTATAATTCACCCCTCCACTTT. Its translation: CASSSTGTSSSYNSPLHF.

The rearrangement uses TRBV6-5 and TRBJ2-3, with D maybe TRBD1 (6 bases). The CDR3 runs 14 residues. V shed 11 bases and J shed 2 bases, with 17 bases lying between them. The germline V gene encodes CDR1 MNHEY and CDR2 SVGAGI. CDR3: CAARDTYFTDTQYF. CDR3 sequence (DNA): TGTGCCGCCCGGGACACATACTTCACAGATACGCAGTATTTT.

The CDR3 loop reads CASSEQGSPPLHF. The DNA for the CDR3 is TGCGCCAGCAGCGAACAGGGTAGTCCACCCCTCCACTTT. The chain joins TRBV5-1 to TRBJ1-6; tentatively, D is TRBD1 (6 bases). Germline V gene lookup returns CDR1 SGHRS and CDR2 YFSETQ. The CDR3 sequence is 13 residues long. The V gene lost 4 bases and the J gene lost 11 bases, with 13 bases spanning the gap.

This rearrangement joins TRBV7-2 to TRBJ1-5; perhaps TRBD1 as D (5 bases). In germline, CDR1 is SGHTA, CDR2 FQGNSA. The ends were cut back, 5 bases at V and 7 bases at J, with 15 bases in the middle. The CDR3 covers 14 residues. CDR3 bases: TGTGCCAGCAGCAAGGGGCGGGGTGGGCAGCCCCAGCATTTT. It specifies CASSKGRGGQPQHF.

As DNA, the CDR3 is TGTGCCAGAAGCTACGTCAAACTCACGTGGTACTTC. Its translation is CARSYVKLTWYF. The chain is built from TRBV5-3 and TRBJ2-7; no clear D. TRBV5-3 is labeled an ORF, and its function is uncertain. The CDR3 length is 12 residues. V dropped 3 bases and J dropped 12 bases, with 16 bases sitting between them.

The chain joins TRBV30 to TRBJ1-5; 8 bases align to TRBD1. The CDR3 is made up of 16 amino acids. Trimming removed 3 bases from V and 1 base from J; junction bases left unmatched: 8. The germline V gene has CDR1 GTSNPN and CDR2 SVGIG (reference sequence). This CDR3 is CAWSLGWTGSNQPQHF. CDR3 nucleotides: TGTGCCTGGAGCCTGGGCTGGACAGGGAGCAATCAGCCCCAGCATTTT.

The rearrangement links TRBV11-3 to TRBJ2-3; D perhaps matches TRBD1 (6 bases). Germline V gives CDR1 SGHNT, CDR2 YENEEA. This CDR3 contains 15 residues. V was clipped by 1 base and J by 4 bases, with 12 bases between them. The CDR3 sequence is CASSLVTGLADTQYF. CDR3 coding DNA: TGTGCCAGCAGCTTAGTAACAGGGTTAGCAGATACGCAGTATTTT.

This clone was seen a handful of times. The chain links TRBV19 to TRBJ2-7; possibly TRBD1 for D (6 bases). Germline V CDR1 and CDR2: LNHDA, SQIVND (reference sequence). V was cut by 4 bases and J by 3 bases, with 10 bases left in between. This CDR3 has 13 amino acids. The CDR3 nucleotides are TGTGCCAGTAGTAAGGACAGCTACTACGAGCAGTACTTC. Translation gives CASSKDSYYEQYF.

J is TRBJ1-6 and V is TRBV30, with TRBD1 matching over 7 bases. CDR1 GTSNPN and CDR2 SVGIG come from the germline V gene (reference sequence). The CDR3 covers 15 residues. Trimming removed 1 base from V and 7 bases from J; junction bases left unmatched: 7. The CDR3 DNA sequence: TGTGCCTGGAGTGCAGACAGGGTACGGAATTCACCCCTCCACTTT. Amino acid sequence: CAWSADRVRNSPLHF.

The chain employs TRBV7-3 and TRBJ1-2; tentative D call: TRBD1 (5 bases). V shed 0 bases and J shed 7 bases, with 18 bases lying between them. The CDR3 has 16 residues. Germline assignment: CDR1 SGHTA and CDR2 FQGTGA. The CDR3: CASSLTGGRVSSGYTF. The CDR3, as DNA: TGTGCCAGCAGCTTAACAGGCGGCAGGGTATCGAGTGGCTACACCTTC.

CDR3 sequence: CASSVQRGTTNEKLFF. The CDR3 region has the DNA TGTGCCAGCAGCGTCCAAAGGGGTACAACTAATGAAAAACTGTTTTTT. The chain is built from TRBV7-2 and TRBJ1-4; D possibly corresponds to TRBD1 (5 bases). V lost 5 bases and J lost 0, with 13 bases in between. Per germline, CDR1 SGHTA and CDR2 FQGNSA. The CDR3 sequence is 16 residues long.

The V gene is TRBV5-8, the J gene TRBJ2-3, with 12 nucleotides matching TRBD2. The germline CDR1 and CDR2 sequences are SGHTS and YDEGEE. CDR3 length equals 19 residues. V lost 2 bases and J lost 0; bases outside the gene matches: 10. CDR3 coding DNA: TGTGCCAGCAGCTTAGGACTAGCGGGGACAAGAACTAGCACAGATACGCAGTATTTT. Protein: CASSLGLAGTRTSTDTQYF.

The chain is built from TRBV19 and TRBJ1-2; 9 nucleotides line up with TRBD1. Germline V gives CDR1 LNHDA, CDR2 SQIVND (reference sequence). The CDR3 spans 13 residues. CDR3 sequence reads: CASQGAYGYGYTF. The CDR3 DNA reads TGTGCGTCACAGGGGGCGTACGGCTATGGCTACACCTTC.

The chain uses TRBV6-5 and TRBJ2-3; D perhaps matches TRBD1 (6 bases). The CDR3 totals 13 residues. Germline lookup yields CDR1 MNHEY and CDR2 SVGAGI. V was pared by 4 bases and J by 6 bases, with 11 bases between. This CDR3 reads CASSFHRVDTQYF. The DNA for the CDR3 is TGTGCCAGCAGTTTTCACAGGGTGGATACGCAGTATTTT.

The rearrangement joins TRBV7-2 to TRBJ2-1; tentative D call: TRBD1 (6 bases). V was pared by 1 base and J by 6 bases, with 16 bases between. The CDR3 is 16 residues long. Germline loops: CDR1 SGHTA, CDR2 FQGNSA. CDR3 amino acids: CASSLEGTQGINEQFF. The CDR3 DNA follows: TGTGCCAGCAGCTTAGAGGGGACACAGGGTATCAATGAGCAGTTCTTC.

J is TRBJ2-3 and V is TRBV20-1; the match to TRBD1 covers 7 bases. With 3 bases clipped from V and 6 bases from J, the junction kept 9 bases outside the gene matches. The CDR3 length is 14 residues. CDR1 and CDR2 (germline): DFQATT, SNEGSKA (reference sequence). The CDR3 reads CSASKGGVYDTQYF. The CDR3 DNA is TGCAGTGCTAGTAAAGGGGGCGTTTACGATACGCAGTATTTT.

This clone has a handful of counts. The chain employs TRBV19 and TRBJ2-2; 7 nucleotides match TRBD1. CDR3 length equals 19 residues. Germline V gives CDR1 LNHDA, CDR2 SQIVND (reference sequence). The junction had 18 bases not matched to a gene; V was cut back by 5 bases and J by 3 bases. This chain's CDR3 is CASSQAKLLSTGHTGELFF. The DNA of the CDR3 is TGTGCCAGTAGTCAGGCCAAACTCCTCTCGACAGGGCACACCGGGGAGCTGTTTTTT.

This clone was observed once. CDR3 amino acids: CASSLDYSSYEQYF. The DNA of the CDR3 is TGTGCCAGCAGCCTCGACTATAGCTCCTACGAGCAGTACTTC. The chain has TRBV7-2 and TRBJ2-7; D is possibly TRBD2 (5 bases). Germline-derived CDR1 and CDR2 are SGHTA and FQGNSA. Trimming removed 5 bases from V and 0 bases from J, with 11 bases in between. There are 14 residues in the CDR3.

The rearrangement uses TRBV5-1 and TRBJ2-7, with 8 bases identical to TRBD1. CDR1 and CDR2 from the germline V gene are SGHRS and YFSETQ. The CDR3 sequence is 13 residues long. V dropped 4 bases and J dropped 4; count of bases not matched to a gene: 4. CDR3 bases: TGCGCCAGCAGCGGGCGACAGGGGTACGAGCAGTACTTC. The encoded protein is CASSGRQGYEQYF.

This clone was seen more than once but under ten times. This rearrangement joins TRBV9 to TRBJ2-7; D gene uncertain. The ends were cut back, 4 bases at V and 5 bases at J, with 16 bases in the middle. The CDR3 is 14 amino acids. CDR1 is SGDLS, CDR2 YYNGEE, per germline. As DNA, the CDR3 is TGTGCCAGCAGCCCCACCTCACAAAGTAACGAGCAGTACTTC. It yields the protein CASSPTSQSNEQYF.

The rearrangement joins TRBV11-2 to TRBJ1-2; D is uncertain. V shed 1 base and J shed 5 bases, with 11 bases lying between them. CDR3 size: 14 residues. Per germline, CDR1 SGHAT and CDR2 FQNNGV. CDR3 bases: TGTGCCAGCAGCTTAGGATTGAGTTCTTATGGCTACACCTTC. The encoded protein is CASSLGLSSYGYTF.

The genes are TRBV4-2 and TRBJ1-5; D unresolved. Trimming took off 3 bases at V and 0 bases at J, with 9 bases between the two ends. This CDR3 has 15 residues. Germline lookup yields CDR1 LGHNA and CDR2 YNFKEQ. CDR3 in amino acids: CASSQGQVSNQPQHF. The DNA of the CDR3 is TGTGCCAGCAGCCAGGGCCAAGTTAGCAATCAGCCCCAGCATTTT.

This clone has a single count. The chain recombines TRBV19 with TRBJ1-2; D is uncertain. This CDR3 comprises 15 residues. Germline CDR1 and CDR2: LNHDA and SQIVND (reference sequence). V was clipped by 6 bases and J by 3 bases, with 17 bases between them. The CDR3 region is CASSPEQLWDYGYTF. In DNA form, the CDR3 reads TGTGCCAGTAGCCCCGAACAGCTTTGGGACTATGGCTACACCTTC.

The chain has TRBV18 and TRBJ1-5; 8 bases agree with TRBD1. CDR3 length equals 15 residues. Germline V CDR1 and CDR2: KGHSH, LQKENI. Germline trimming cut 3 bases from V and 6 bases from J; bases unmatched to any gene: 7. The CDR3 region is CASSPRTGKSQPQHF. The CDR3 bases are TGTGCCAGCTCACCTCGGACAGGGAAGAGTCAGCCCCAGCATTTT. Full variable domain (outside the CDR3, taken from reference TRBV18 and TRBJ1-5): NAGVMQNPRHLVRRRGQEARLRCSPMKGHSHVYWYRQLPEEGLKFMVYLQKENIIDESGMPKERFSAEFPKEGPSILRIQQVVRGDSAAYFCASSPRTGKSQPQHFGDGTRLSIL.

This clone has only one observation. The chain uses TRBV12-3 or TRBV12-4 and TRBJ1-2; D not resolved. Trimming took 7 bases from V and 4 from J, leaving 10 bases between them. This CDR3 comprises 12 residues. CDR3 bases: TGTGCCAGCACCGGCGGGCCCTATGGCTACACCTTC. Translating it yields CASTGGPYGYTF.

This CDR3 is CASRLGVTSYNEQFF. In DNA, the CDR3 is TGCGCCAGCAGGCTAGGGGTTACCTCCTACAATGAGCAGTTCTTC. This sequence joins TRBV5-1 and TRBJ2-1; D is perhaps TRBD1 (5 bases). CDR1 is SGHRS, CDR2 YFSETQ, per germline. This CDR3 is 15 amino acids long. The germline V and J ends were trimmed by 5 bases and 0 bases, with 12 bases remaining between them.

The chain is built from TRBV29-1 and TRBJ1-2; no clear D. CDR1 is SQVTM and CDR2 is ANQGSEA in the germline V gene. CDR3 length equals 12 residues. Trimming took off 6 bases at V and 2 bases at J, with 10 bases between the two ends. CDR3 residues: CSVPGLNYGYTF. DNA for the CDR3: TGCAGCGTCCCGGGTCTGAACTATGGCTACACCTTC.

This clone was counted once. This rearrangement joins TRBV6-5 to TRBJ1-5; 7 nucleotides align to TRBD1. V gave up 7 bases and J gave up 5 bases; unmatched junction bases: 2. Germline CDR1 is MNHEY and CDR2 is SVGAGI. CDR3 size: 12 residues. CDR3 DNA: TGTGCCAGCAAAACAGGGGATCAGCCCCAGCATTTT. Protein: CASKTGDQPQHF.

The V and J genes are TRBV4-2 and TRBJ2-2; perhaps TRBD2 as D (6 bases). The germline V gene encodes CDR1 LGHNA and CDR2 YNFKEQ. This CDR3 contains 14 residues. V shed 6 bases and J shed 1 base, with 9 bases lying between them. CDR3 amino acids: CASRFGGNTGELFF. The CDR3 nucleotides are TGTGCCAGCAGATTCGGGGGGAACACCGGGGAGCTGTTTTTT.